A selection of T cell receptor beta chains follows, all from one sample in a study of T cell responses to AZD1222 COVID-19 vaccine. The protocol was immunoSEQ multiplex PCR, while the TCRdb copy is restricted to in-frame clones and leaves out a portion. The sample has 120,000 to 150,000 clones; around 90% are singletons. This sample comprised peripheral blood, obtained 28 days after the second AZD1222 dose. These TCRs come from an adult who received the AZD1222 COVID-19 vaccine. The CDR3 runs from the conserved cysteine through the conserved F or W. A D gene is named only where the DNA matches it firmly. The size field is filled for only some rows; it gives once, few, many or a size class.

>TRBJ1-2|NA|NA|TRBV11-2
TGTGCCAGCAGTTCCCCACGGGCCAGGAACTATGGCTACACCTTC
CASSSPRARNYGYTF
>TRBJ1-1|NA|NA|TRBV11-3
TGTGCCAGCAGCTCCGGAGTCGTGGTGGGGGGGAACACTGAAGCTTTCTTT
CASSSGVVVGGNTEAFF
>TRBJ2-2|NA|TRBD2|TRBV4-2
TGTGCCAGCAAAACCCCCGGGACTAGCGGGAAAGCCGGGGAGCTGTTTTTT
CASKTPGTSGKAGELFF
>TRBJ1-1|NA|NA|TRBV28
TGTGCCAGCAGTTTCGATTCGGGGCCGAGCACTGAAGCTTTCTTT
CASSFDSGPSTEAFF
>TRBJ1-1|NA|NA|TRBV6-5
TGTGCCAGCAGTTACTCGCCGCAGGGAAACACTGAAGCTTTCTTT
CASSYSPQGNTEAFF
>TRBJ2-1|NA|NA|TRBV7-9
TGTGCCAGCAGCTTAGACAGGAGGGCCGATGAGCAGTTCTTC
CASSLDRRADEQFF
>TRBJ1-4|NA|NA|TRBV6-2/TRBV6-3
TGTGCCAGCAGTCCCGGACGGGAAGTTGCAACTAATGAAAAACTGTTTTTT
CASSPGREVATNEKLFF
>TRBJ1-3|NA|NA|TRBV28
TGTGCCAGCAGCGAGGGGGGTTACGGAAACACCATATATTTT
CASSEGGYGNTIYF
>TRBJ2-1|NA|NA|TRBV4-1
TGCGCCAGCAGCCAAGATGGGTCAAACCCGGGCAATGAGCAGTTCTTC
CASSQDGSNPGNEQFF
>TRBJ2-1|NA|NA|TRBV7-8
TGTGCCAGCAGCGTAATGATAAGGGGGAATGAGCAGTTCTTC
CASSVMIRGNEQFF
>TRBJ1-5|once|NA|TRBV9
TGTGCCAGCAGCGTAGGCGGTAGCAATCAGCCCCAGCATTTT
CASSVGGSNQPQHF
>TRBJ2-2|NA|NA|TRBV25-1
TGTGCCAGCAGTGAACTCACCACCGGGGAGCTGTTTTTT
CASSELTTGELFF
>TRBJ1-4|NA|NA|TRBV7-9
TGTGCCAGCAGCTCCCGGCGGGAAAAACTGTTTTTT
CASSSRREKLFF
>TRBJ1-6|NA|TRBD1|TRBV2
TGTGCCAGCAGTACAGGGGGCAACCCTAATTCACCCCTCCACTTT
CASSTGGNPNSPLHF
>TRBJ1-5|NA|TRBD1|TRBV4-1
TGCGCCAGCAGCCTAACCGGGACAGGGGGCTTTCAGCCCCAGCATTTT
CASSLTGTGGFQPQHF
>TRBJ1-1|NA|NA|TRBV4-1
TGCGCCAGCAGCCAAGATTGGGCGGGGAACACTGAAGCTTTCTTT
CASSQDWAGNTEAFF
>TRBJ2-4|NA|NA|TRBV19
TGTGCCAGTAGAGGGGGAGACACCGGGGGTAACATTCAGTACTTC
CASRGGDTGGNIQYF
>TRBJ1-2|few|TRBD1|TRBV30
TGTGCCTGGCGGACAGGCTATGGCTACACCTTC
CAWRTGYGYTF
>TRBJ2-2|NA|NA|TRBV5-1
TGCGCCAGCAGCGCAGGGGGGAGCACCGGGGAGCTGTTTTTT
CASSAGGSTGELFF
>TRBJ2-1|NA|NA|TRBV7-8
TGTGCCAGCAGCCGCATAGTTGATGAGCAGTTCTTC
CASSRIVDEQFF
>TRBJ1-1|NA|TRBD1|TRBV19
TGTGCCAGTAGTATTGGGGGGACAGAGAACACTGAAGCTTTCTTT
CASSIGGTENTEAFF
>TRBJ1-1|NA|TRBD1|TRBV19
TGTGCCAGTAGCGGACCCAACAGGGGTAACACTGAAGCTTTCTTT
CASSGPNRGNTEAFF
>TRBJ1-2|NA|TRBD1|TRBV4-2
TGTGCCAGCAGCCTCAAACGGACAGGGACAACTAACTATGGCTACACCTTC
CASSLKRTGTTNYGYTF
>TRBJ1-1|few|NA|TRBV7-9
TGTGCCAGCACCGCAGGGGTCGTCACTGAAGCTTTCTTT
CASTAGVVTEAFF
>TRBJ1-2|once|NA|TRBV27
TGTGCCAGCAGTTTATCAGGGGACGGCTACACCTTC
CASSLSGDGYTF